Here is one TCR beta chain with its context. No antigen is known for it. These data belong to a study of shared clonotypes between healthy human individuals. Per sorted-subset replicate PCR, input was 150 to 250 ng DNA, representing tens of thousands of T cell genomes. Clones were sequenced by immunoSEQ multiplex PCR, and TCRdb holds only the in-frame ones, with some missing. This table holds some 2.4 million clones, over 85% found once. Findings and limits, study-wide: The study found approximately 5% of naive CD4 clonotypes shared across a few donors. Larger estimated richness was generally seen in naive subsets than in memory subsets.

With 2 bases removed from V and 0 bases from J, the gap between germline ends came to 17 bases. The CDR3 has 17 amino acids. Germline lookup yields CDR1 MDHEN and CDR2 SYDVKM. This TCR was sampled from a man younger than 35 in good health. Some clones in this sample may be carry-over from other donors' samples. Sequencing was performed on naive CD4+ T cells from PBMCs. Subset given: CD45RA+ positively selected. The chain joins TRBV28 to TRBJ2-7, with D perhaps TRBD1 (5 bases). This CDR3 is CASSLRGVRVNSYEQYF. The CDR3 region has the DNA TGTGCCAGCAGTTTAAGGGGTGTACGAGTCAACTCCTACGAGCAGTACTTC.